This note documents a single TCR beta chain sequence. Its antigen is not known. At one boundary the junction diverges from the germline segment, which might be a read error. Time point denoted: persistent/refractory GD, antithyroid drugs over 5 years with positive TRAb. Making the TCR library involved RNA that had been extracted from PBMCs. Arm-PCR of CDR3 regions with iRepertoire HTBI primers generated TCR beta libraries. TCRdb re-analysed the multiplex PCR reads in MiXCR, keeping a single row per CDR3 protein. Counted here are about 340,000 distinct CDR3 sequences, around 20% occurring once; the ten biggest clones make up approximately 31%. The record originates from a study of regulatory T cells in long-lasting Graves disease. Findings of the study overall: New patients shared more than 750 public clonotypes, fewer than the approximately 3,000 shared by persistent patients. Researchers reported studying only peripheral blood, not thyroid tissue. Compared with new cases, persistent Graves' patients showed reduced TCR diversity.

This TCR was recovered from a female donor with Graves disease. The material was peripheral blood mononuclear cells (PBMCs), obtained when the disease was refractory, from a patient treated with antithyroid drugs.

The CDR3 DNA reads TGCATTGCTAGGAGCGCAACAACTAATGAAAAACTGTTTTTT. Its translation: CIARSATTNEKLFF. The V call is TRBV20-1, the J call TRBJ1-4, with D unclear. Germline V gives CDR1 DFQATT, CDR2 SNEGSKA (reference sequence). The CDR3 has 14 amino acids.